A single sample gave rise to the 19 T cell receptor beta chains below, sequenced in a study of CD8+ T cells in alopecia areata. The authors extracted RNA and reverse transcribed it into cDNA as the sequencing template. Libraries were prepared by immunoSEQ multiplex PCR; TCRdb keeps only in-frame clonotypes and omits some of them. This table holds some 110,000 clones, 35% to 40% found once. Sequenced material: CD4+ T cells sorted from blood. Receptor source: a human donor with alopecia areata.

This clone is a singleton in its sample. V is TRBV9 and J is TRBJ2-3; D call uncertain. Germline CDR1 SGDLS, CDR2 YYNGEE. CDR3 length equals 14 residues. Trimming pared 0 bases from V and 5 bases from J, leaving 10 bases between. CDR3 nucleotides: TGTGCCAGCAGCGTAGCCCCCTCCGGAGATACGCAGTATTTT. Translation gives CASSVAPSGDTQYF.

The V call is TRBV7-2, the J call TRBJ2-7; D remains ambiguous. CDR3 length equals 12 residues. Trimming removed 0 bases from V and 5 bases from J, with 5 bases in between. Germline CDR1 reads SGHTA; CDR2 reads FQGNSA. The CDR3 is CASSLAVNEQYF. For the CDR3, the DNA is TGTGCCAGCAGCTTAGCCGTTAACGAGCAGTACTTC.

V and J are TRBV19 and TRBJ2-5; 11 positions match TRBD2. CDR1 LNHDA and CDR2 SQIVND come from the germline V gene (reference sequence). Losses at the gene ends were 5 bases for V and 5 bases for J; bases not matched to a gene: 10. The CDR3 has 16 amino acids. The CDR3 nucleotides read TGTGCCAGTAGTGATCACCGACTAGCGGGAATGGAGACCCAGTACTTC. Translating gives CASSDHRLAGMETQYF.

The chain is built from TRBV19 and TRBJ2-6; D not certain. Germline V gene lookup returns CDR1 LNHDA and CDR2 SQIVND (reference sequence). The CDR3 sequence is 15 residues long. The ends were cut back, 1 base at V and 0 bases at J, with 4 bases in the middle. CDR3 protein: CASSIVSSGANVLTF. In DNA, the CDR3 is TGTGCCAGTAGTATAGTAAGCTCTGGGGCCAACGTCCTGACTTTC.

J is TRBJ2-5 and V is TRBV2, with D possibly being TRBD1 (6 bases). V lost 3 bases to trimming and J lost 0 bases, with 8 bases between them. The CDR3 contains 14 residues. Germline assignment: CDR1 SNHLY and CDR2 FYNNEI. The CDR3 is CASSENRDQETQYF. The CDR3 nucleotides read TGTGCCAGCAGTGAGAACAGGGACCAAGAGACCCAGTACTTC.

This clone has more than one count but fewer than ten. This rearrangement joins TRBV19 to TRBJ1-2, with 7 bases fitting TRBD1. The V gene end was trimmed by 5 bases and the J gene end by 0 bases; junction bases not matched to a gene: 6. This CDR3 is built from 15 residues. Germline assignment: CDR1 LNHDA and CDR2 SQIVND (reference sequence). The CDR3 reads CASSPAGTANYGYTF. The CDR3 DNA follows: TGTGCCAGTAGTCCAGCGGGGACAGCTAACTATGGCTACACCTTC. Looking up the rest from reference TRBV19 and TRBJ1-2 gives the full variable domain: DGGITQSPKYLFRKEGQNVTLSCEQNLNHDAMYWYRQDPGQGLRLIYYSQIVNDFQKGDIAEGYSVSREKKESFPLTVTSAQKNPTAFYLCASSPAGTANYGYTFGSGTRLTVV.

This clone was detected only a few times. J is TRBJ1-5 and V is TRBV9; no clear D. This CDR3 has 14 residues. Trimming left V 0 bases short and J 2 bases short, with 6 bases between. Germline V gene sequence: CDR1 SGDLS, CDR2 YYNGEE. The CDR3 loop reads CASSVGLGNQPQHF. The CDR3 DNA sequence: TGTGCCAGCAGCGTAGGCCTGGGCAATCAGCCCCAGCATTTT.

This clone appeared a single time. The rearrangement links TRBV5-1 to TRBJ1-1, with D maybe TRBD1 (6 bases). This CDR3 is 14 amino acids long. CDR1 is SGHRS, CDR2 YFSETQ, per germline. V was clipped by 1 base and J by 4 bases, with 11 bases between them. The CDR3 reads CASSLSRGSTEAFF. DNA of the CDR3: TGCGCCAGCAGCTTGTCCAGGGGAAGCACTGAAGCTTTCTTT.

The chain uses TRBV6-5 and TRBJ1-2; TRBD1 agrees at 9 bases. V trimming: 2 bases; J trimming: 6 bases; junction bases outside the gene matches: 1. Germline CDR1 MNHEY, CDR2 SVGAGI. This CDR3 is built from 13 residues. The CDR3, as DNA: TGTGCCAGCAGTTACGGGACAGGGAATGGCTACACCTTC. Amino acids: CASSYGTGNGYTF.

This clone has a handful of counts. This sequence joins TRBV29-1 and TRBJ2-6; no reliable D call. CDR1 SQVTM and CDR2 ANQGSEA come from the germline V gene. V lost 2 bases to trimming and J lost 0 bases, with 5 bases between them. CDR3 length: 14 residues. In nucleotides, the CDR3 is TGCAGCGTTGAATCCCGCTCTGGGGCCAACGTCCTGACTTTC. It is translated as CSVESRSGANVLTF.

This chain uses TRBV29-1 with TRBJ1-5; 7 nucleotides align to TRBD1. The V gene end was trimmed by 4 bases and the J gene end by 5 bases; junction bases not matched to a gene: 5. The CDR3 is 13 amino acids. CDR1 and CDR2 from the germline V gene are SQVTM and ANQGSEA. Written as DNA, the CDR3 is TGCAGCGTTGGGTGGACAGGAGATCAGCCCCAGCATTTT. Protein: CSVGWTGDQPQHF. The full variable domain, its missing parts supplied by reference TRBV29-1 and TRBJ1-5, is SAVISQKPSRDICQRGTSLTIQCQVDSQVTMMFWYRQQPGQSLTLIATANQGSEATYESGFVIDKFPISRPNLTFSTLTVSNMSPEDSSIYLCSVGWTGDQPQHFGDGTRLSIL.

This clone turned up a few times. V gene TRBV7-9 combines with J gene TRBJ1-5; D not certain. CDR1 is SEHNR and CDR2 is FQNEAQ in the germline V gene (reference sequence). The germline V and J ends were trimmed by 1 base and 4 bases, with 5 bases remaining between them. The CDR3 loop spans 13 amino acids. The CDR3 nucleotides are TGTGCCAGCAGCTTAGTGGGAAATCAGCCCCAGCATTTT. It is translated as CASSLVGNQPQHF.

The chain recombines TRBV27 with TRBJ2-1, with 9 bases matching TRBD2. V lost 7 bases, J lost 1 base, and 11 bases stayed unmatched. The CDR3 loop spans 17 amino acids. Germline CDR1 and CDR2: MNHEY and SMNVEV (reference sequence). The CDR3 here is CASIPKAGGLSYNEQFF. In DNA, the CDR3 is TGTGCCAGCATCCCTAAAGCGGGAGGTTTGTCCTACAATGAGCAGTTCTTC.

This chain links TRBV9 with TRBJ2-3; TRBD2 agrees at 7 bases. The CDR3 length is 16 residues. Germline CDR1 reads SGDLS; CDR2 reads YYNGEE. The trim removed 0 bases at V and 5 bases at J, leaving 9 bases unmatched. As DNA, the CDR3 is TGTGCCAGCAGCGTAGCGGGGAGGGCCGCTGAAGATACGCAGTATTTT. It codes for CASSVAGRAAEDTQYF.

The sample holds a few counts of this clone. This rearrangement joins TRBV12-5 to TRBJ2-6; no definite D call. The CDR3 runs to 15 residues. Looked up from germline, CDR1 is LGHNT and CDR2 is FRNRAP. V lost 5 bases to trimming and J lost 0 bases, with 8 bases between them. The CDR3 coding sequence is TGTGCTAGTGGTCTGGGAAGCTCTGGGGCCAACGTCCTGACTTTC. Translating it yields CASGLGSSGANVLTF. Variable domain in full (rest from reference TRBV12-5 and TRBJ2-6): DARVTQTPRHKVTEMGQEVTMRCQPILGHNTVFWYRQTMMQGLELLAYFRNRAPLDDSGMPKDRFSAEMPDATLATLKIQPSEPRDSAVYFCASGLGSSGANVLTFGAGSRLTVL.

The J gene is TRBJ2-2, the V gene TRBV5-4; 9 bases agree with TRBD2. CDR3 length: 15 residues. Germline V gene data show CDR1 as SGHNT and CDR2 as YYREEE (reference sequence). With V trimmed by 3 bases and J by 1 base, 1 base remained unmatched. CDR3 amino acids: CASSSTSGNTGELFF. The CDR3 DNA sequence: TGTGCCAGCAGCTCGACTAGCGGGAACACCGGGGAGCTGTTTTTT.

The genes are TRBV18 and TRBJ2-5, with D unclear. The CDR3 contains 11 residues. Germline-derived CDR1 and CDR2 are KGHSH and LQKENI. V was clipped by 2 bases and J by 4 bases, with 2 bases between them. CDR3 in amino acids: CASSPAETQYF. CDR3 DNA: TGTGCCAGCTCACCAGCAGAGACCCAGTACTTC.

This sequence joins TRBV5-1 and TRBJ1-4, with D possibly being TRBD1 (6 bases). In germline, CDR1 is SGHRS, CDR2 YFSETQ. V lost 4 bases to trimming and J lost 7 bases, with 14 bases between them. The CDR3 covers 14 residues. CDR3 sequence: CASSLGQIGEKLFF. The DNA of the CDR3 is TGCGCCAGCAGCCTAGGACAGATTGGTGAAAAACTGTTTTTT.

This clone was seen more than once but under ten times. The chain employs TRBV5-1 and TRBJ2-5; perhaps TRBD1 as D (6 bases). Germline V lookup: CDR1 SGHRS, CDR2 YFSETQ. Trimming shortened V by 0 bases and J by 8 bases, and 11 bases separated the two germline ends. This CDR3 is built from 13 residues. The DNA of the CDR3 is TGCGCCAGCAGCTTGGGGACAGAGCGAACCCAGTACTTC. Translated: CASSLGTERTQYF.